These 15 T cell receptor beta chains originate from one sample sequenced in a study of cytomegalovirus exposure and HLA in healthy donors (dated by TCRdb to about 2017). The method behind the library was the immunoSEQ multiplex PCR assay. For the multiplex PCR, a mixture combining 60 forward primers for TCR Vbeta segments and 13 reverse primers for TCR Jbeta segments was used. In its TCRdb copy, this immuneACCESS table keeps in-frame sequences only and misses some clones. Where compared with another copy, unresolved V genes explain less than half of these, and the others have no known cause. The sample table lists about 80,000 clones, approximately 65% of them with a count of one. The top ten clonotypes cover 3.5% to 4.5% of the sample. Sequencing was performed on PBMCs. The receptors stem from a male donor in good health and CMV-seropositive.

The gene calls are TRBV10-3 and TRBJ1-5, with D possibly being TRBD1 (5 bases). Deletions cut 4 bases from V and 11 bases from J, with 15 bases between. Per germline, CDR1 ENHRY and CDR2 SYGVKD. CDR3 length: 13 residues. CDR3 in amino acids: CAISAQGPGAQHF. CDR3 sequence (DNA): TGTGCCATCAGTGCCCAGGGTCCGGGGGCCCAGCATTTT.

A few counts support this clone. The rearrangement links TRBV18 to TRBJ1-5; 7 bases agree with TRBD1. The CDR3 totals 16 residues. Germline loops: CDR1 KGHSH, CDR2 LQKENI. The trim removed 4 bases at V and 6 bases at J, leaving 12 bases unmatched. The CDR3 protein is CASSREIQGKGQPQHF. CDR3 DNA: TGTGCCAGCTCACGGGAGATACAGGGGAAAGGTCAGCCCCAGCATTTT.

The V call is TRBV4-1, the J call TRBJ2-1, with D perhaps TRBD1 (5 bases). Germline V gene sequence: CDR1 MGHRA, CDR2 YSYEKL. V was cut by 0 bases and J by 15 bases, with 9 bases left in between. This CDR3 region has 11 residues. The CDR3 DNA reads as TGCGCCAGCAGCCAAGAAGGGGTTCGGTTCTTC. This gives the protein CASSQEGVRFF.

This chain links TRBV7-8 with TRBJ2-5; 12 bases are shared with TRBD1. The junction had 12 bases not matched to a gene; V was cut back by 5 bases and J by 2 bases. CDR3 length: 18 residues. The V gene's germline CDR1 is SGHVS and CDR2 FQNEAQ. This CDR3 reads CASSKSGTGGARQETQYF. The CDR3 bases are TGTGCCAGCAGCAAATCCGGGACAGGGGGCGCAAGGCAAGAGACCCAGTACTTC. The variable domain in full, completed from reference TRBV7-8 and TRBJ2-5, reads GAGVSQSPRYKVAKRGQDVALRCDPISGHVSLFWYQQALGQGPEFLTYFQNEAQLDKSGLPSDRFFAERPEGSVSTLKIQRTQQEDSAVYLCASSKSGTGGARQETQYFGPGTRLLVL.

V gene TRBV10-1 combines with J gene TRBJ1-5, with D maybe TRBD1 (5 bases). The CDR3 runs 13 residues. V lost 0 bases, J lost 5 bases, and 5 bases lay in between. Germline CDR1 reads WNHNN; CDR2 reads SYGVQD (reference sequence). The CDR3 is CASSESRDQPQHF. CDR3 in DNA: TGCGCCAGCAGTGAGTCCAGGGATCAGCCCCAGCATTTT.

This clone has a handful of counts. The chain has TRBV5-1 and TRBJ2-3; D may be TRBD2 (6 bases). The germline V and J ends were trimmed by 0 bases and 2 bases, with 10 bases remaining between them. CDR1 is SGHRS, CDR2 YFSETQ, per germline. The CDR3 spans 15 residues. The CDR3 region is CASSLVGDFTDTQYF. The CDR3 DNA reads TGCGCCAGCAGCTTGGTGGGGGACTTCACAGATACGCAGTATTTT.

This clone occurred a few times. The chain recombines TRBV13 with TRBJ2-4; D possibly corresponds to TRBD1 (8 bases). The CDR3 loop spans 16 amino acids. Germline V lookup: CDR1 PRHDT, CDR2 FYEKMQ (reference sequence). V shed 5 bases and J shed 7 bases, with 21 bases lying between them. The chain's CDR3 is CASSAGGQGAGNIQYF. The CDR3 coding sequence is TGTGCCAGCAGCGCCGGGGGGCAGGGGGCAGGGAACATTCAGTACTTC.

This chain links TRBV7-3 with TRBJ2-7; D is perhaps TRBD1 (6 bases). Germline V gene sequence: CDR1 SGHTA, CDR2 FQGTGA. Trimming took off 5 bases at V and 6 bases at J, with 11 bases between the two ends. The CDR3 runs 12 residues. The CDR3 sequence: CASSDRSGEQYF. For the CDR3, the DNA is TGTGCCAGCAGCGACAGGTCCGGCGAGCAGTACTTC.

This chain links TRBV6-6 with TRBJ2-7, with a tentative D call TRBD1 (6 bases). The CDR3 loop spans 14 amino acids. The V gene lost 0 bases and the J gene lost 7 bases, with 13 bases spanning the gap. CDR1 is MNHNY, CDR2 SVGAGI, per germline (reference sequence). The CDR3 here is CASSYSPGAREQYF. CDR3 in DNA: TGTGCCAGCAGTTACTCGCCAGGGGCAAGAGAGCAGTACTTC.

The rearrangement uses TRBV2 and TRBJ2-1, with D perhaps TRBD2 (6 bases). This CDR3 has 15 residues. V was cut by 7 bases and J by 0 bases, with 13 bases left in between. CDR1 SNHLY and CDR2 FYNNEI come from the germline V gene. In DNA, the CDR3 is TGTGCCAGCAAGTGGGACTCCAGCTCCTACAATGAGCAGTTCTTC. This encodes CASKWDSSSYNEQFF.

The chain's CDR3 is CASSADRGGPLYEQYF. The DNA of the CDR3 is TGTGCCAGCAGTGCTGACAGGGGTGGCCCTCTCTACGAGCAGTACTTC. This sequence joins TRBV7-3 and TRBJ2-7; 8 nucleotides match TRBD1. The CDR3 covers 16 residues. J gave up 3 bases and V 6 bases, and 13 bases lay outside the gene matches. The germline V gene encodes CDR1 SGHTA and CDR2 FQGTGA.

V gene TRBV27 combines with J gene TRBJ2-1; D is possibly TRBD2 (5 bases). The V gene lost 5 bases and the J gene lost 1 base, with 9 bases spanning the gap. Germline values: CDR1 MNHEY, CDR2 SMNVEV (reference sequence). The CDR3 loop spans 14 amino acids. The CDR3 is CASSPSGSYNEQFF. The DNA for the CDR3 is TGTGCCAGCAGTCCCAGCGGTTCCTACAATGAGCAGTTCTTC.

This chain connects TRBV6-6 to TRBJ2-3; 11 nucleotides line up with TRBD2. V was pared by 1 base and J by 5 bases, with 5 bases of the junction left unmatched. The length of the CDR3 is 16 residues. CDR1 MNHNY and CDR2 SVGAGI come from the germline V gene (reference sequence). CDR3 amino acids: CASSYFLAGGLDTQYF. CDR3 in DNA: TGTGCCAGCAGTTACTTCCTAGCGGGGGGCCTAGATACGCAGTATTTT.

CDR3 protein: CASSLALEGEQFF. CDR3 sequence (DNA): TGCGCCAGCAGCTTGGCGCTAGAGGGTGAGCAGTTCTTC. The chain carries TRBV5-1 and TRBJ2-1, with a weak D call TRBD2 (5 bases). Germline values: CDR1 SGHRS, CDR2 YFSETQ. CDR3 length: 13 residues. Trimming took off 0 bases at V and 9 bases at J, with 10 bases between the two ends.

V and J are TRBV10-2 and TRBJ2-5; weak D call: TRBD1 (5 bases). Trimming removed 4 bases from V and 1 base from J, with 16 bases in between. The CDR3 is 16 residues long. The germline gives CDR1 WSHSY, CDR2 SAAADI. In nucleotides, the CDR3 is TGCGCCAGCAGTGGTTCTCGCGGACATACCCAAGAGACCCAGTACTTC. It encodes CASSGSRGHTQETQYF.